Presented here are 12 T cell receptor beta chains from one specimen sequenced in a study of OX40 agonist ivuxolimab in advanced cancers. The data were produced by immunoSEQ multiplex PCR, yet TCRdb's version contains in-frame clones alone and is incomplete. The sample has some 100,000 clones; approximately 80% are singletons. The sequencing here drew on CD4+ or CD8+ T cells sorted from blood, taken in a trial of the OX40 agonist ivuxolimab. All receptors derive from an adult with an advanced solid tumor such as melanoma, head and neck, liver or kidney cancer.

J is TRBJ1-6 and V is TRBV5-4, with a tentative D call TRBD1 (6 bases). The CDR3 covers 16 residues. V was cut by 0 bases and J by 9 bases, with 16 bases left in between. CDR1 is SGHNT and CDR2 is YYREEE in the germline V gene (reference sequence). CDR3 bases: TGTGCCAGCAGCTTGGCCGAACAGGGCATTGCTTCACCCCTCCACTTT. Its protein product is CASSLAEQGIASPLHF. Full variable domain (rest looked up from reference TRBV5-4 and TRBJ1-6): ETGVTQSPTHLIKTRGQQVTLRCSSQSGHNTVSWYQQALGQGPQFIFQYYREEENGRGNFPPRFSGLQFPNYSSELNVNALELDDSALYLCASSLAEQGIASPLHFGNGTRLTVT.

The CDR3 DNA is TGTGCCAGCAGGGAACGGTTCACAAACACTGAAGCTTTCTTT. Residues: CASRERFTNTEAFF. The rearrangement joins TRBV27 to TRBJ1-1; D ambiguous. Germline V gives CDR1 MNHEY, CDR2 SMNVEV (reference sequence). The CDR3 is 14 residues long. V was cut by 6 bases and J by 2 bases, with 13 bases left in between.

The CDR3 DNA reads TGTGCCAGCAGCCCTCGGACAGGGACGATGAACACTGAAGCTTTCTTT. Translating it yields CASSPRTGTMNTEAFF. This chain uses TRBV5-8 with TRBJ1-1; 8 positions agree with TRBD1. This CDR3 comprises 16 residues. In germline, CDR1 is SGHTS, CDR2 YDEGEE. With 4 bases clipped from V and 0 bases from J, the junction kept 8 bases outside the gene matches.

This clone was counted once. This chain links TRBV2 with TRBJ1-4; a possible D gene is TRBD1 (5 bases). This CDR3 region has 15 residues. The germline V and J ends were trimmed by 2 bases and 5 bases, with 12 bases remaining between them. Germline assignment: CDR1 SNHLY and CDR2 FYNNEI. The CDR3 nucleotides are TGTGCCAGCAGTGAATTTAAGGGGTTAAATGAAAAACTGTTTTTT. It yields the protein CASSEFKGLNEKLFF.

The V call is TRBV5-5, the J call TRBJ1-5, with a weak D call TRBD1 (6 bases). Germline V gene data show CDR1 as SGHKS and CDR2 as YYEKEE (reference sequence). This CDR3 comprises 14 residues. The V and J ends lost 0 bases and 6 bases respectively, with 10 bases between them. The CDR3 sequence: CASSLEAGVQPQHF. The CDR3 DNA reads as TGTGCCAGCAGCTTGGAGGCAGGGGTTCAGCCCCAGCATTTT.

This chain links TRBV9 with TRBJ2-5; D is undetermined. Germline V gene sequence: CDR1 SGDLS, CDR2 YYNGEE. The CDR3 spans 16 residues. V was clipped by 2 bases and J by 0 bases, with 14 bases between them. CDR3 DNA: TGTGCCAGCAGCGTCGGCTTTACAATAGACCAAGAGACCCAGTACTTC. Amino acid sequence: CASSVGFTIDQETQYF.

The chain recombines TRBV10-3 with TRBJ1-4; a possible D gene is TRBD1 (6 bases). V lost 10 bases and J lost 5, with 8 bases in between. The CDR3 extends over 11 amino acids. The germline gives CDR1 ENHRY, CDR2 SYGVKD. The CDR3 reads CATQGNEKLFF. The CDR3 DNA reads TGTGCCACCCAGGGGAATGAAAAACTGTTTTTT.

This chain connects TRBV7-3 to TRBJ1-1, with D uncertain. The CDR3 totals 13 residues. Germline CDR1 SGHTA, CDR2 FQGTGA. Between the trimmed V and J ends, which lost 6 bases and 1 base, there was a span of 9 bases. The CDR3 loop reads CASSPTANTEAFF. For the CDR3, the DNA is TGTGCCAGCAGTCCTACCGCGAACACTGAAGCTTTCTTT.

In regard to this clone: Germline and junction disagree at one end, which may indicate a read error. This CDR3 reads CASSLEVSGRHFF. The CDR3 nucleotides read TGTGCCAGCAGCTTAGAGGTCTCGGGACGCCATTTCTTC. The rearrangement links TRBV7-2 to TRBJ2-7; the D gene could be TRBD1 or TRBD2 (5 bases each). Germline assignment: CDR1 SGHTA and CDR2 FQGNSA. CDR3 size: 13 residues.

The CDR3 DNA sequence: TGTGCCAGCAGCTTGGGTGTATTATCTGGGGCCAACGTCCTGACTTTC. As protein: CASSLGVLSGANVLTF. The chain couples TRBV5-4 to TRBJ2-6; D remains ambiguous. V was clipped by 0 bases and J by 1 base, with 8 bases between them. The CDR3 contains 16 residues. Germline-derived CDR1 and CDR2 are SGHNT and YYREEE (reference sequence).

The chain combines TRBV11-1 with TRBJ1-1; the D is unclear. The V and J ends lost 2 bases and 0 bases respectively, with 7 bases between them. The CDR3 loop spans 14 amino acids. The germline gives CDR1 SGHAT, CDR2 FQDESV (reference sequence). CDR3 bases: TGTGCCAGCAGCTTATACGCCATGAACACTGAAGCTTTCTTT. Translated, it gives CASSLYAMNTEAFF. Full variable domain (missing parts from reference TRBV11-1 and TRBJ1-1): EAEVAQSPRYKITEKSQAVAFWCDPISGHATLYWYRQILGQGPELLVQFQDESVVDDSQLPKDRFSAERLKGVDSTLKIQPAELGDSAMYLCASSLYAMNTEAFFGQGTRLTVV.

The J gene is TRBJ2-7, the V gene TRBV11-2; no definite D call. The V gene's germline CDR1 is SGHAT and CDR2 FQNNGV. CDR3 size: 11 residues. Trimming removed 0 bases at V and 8 bases at J, with 5 bases between. This CDR3 reads CASSLEDKQYV. The CDR3, as DNA: TGTGCCAGCAGCTTAGAAGATAAGCAGTACGTC.